This T cell receptor beta chain was found in a study of blood T cell repertoires in COVID-19 (dated by TCRdb to the early 2020s). About the full investigation: The collaborator samples originated in the United States, Italy and Spain and spanned the acute and convalescent phases of COVID-19. Where HLA class I and class II types were available, the types were taken from metadata supplied by the sample provider, not from assay-based typing. Samples were obtained from the ongoing ImmuneRACE study (first 160 participants) and from over 1,000 subjects provided by 6 global collaborators. The dataset comprised deeply sampled blood TCRbeta repertoires from subjects exposed to, actively infected with, or recovered from COVID-19. The sample metadata nearly always contained a de-identified subject ID, COVID-19 status, age in years and sex. The material from the prospective study consisted of cDNA or gDNA derived from T cells, B-cell-depleted T cells, or PBMCs. The repertoires were released in a freely available public database intended as a resource for research on the immune response to SARS-CoV-2. Points the paper makes about the study in general: Clinical and demographic metadata were provided uncurated, with the amount varying by source and participant.

Sequences SEHNR (CDR1) and FQNEAQ (CDR2) are obtained from the germline V gene (reference sequence). Trimmed from V: 4 bases; trimmed from J: 3 bases; junction bases lacking a gene match: 5. The CDR3 holds 14 amino acids from the cysteine to the phenylalanine. Here the CDR3 DNA is all that survives: 42 bases in frame from base 1. The immunoSEQ Assay, a bias-controlled multiplex PCR, was used to amplify TCRbeta CDR3 regions from genomic DNA. In the authors' own workflow: The number of nucleated cells in each sample was estimated from the amplification of reference gene primers within the assay. To quantify the absolute abundance of each unique TCRbeta CDR3 rearrangement, sequence reads were collapsed and filtered. For each sample, productive Simpson clonality was calculated by taking the square root of Simpson's diversity index across productive rearrangements. In TCRdb, the immuneACCESS table is reduced to in-frame sequences with V and J assigned. These tables do not hold every clone; where another copy was compared, an unresolved V gene accounts for under half, and the others remain unexplained. V, J and clone size derive from that table, while D and trimming were established from the DNA sequence. Recorded for this sample are about 310,000 clones; 80% to 90% of them occurred a single time. Around 2.2% of the sample is held by the ten biggest clonotypes.

Notes on this clone: Its binding antigen is unknown. Per-nucleotide qualities are absent, and no much larger clonotype sits a single base away.

Enrolling through a virtual design, the prospective study's participants ranged in age from roughly 18 to 89 years and lived across roughly 24 United States geographic areas. In the prospective study, participants were assigned to cohorts based on the clinical history participants reported in a screening survey and a study questionnaire. Recovered participants in ImmuneRACE Cohort 3 were defined by two consecutive negative NP/OP PCR tests, clearance by a healthcare professional, or resolution of symptoms. In the prospective study, whole blood, serum and a nasopharyngeal or oropharyngeal swab were collected from each participant by mobile phlebotomists. Prospective study participants could optionally give additional blood draws and questionnaires over an approximately 2-month period. Before DNA extraction, prospective study blood samples were shipped either frozen or at room temperature.

The V and J segments used are TRBV7-9 and TRBJ2-7; TRBD1 matches 8 bases in the middle. Specimen: PBMCs or T cells enriched from blood (not recorded which). This TCR was sampled from a man aged 25 to 40 who had recovered from COVID-19. For the CDR3, the sequence is CASSSRTGNYEQYF. The DNA sequence follows: TGTGCCAGCAGCTCCAGGACAGGGAACTACGAGCAGTACTTC.